This T cell receptor beta chain was documented in a study of human T cells and chemical hapten exposure. Overall study: 2% DPC applied to a 2 cm by 2 cm arm area sensitized donors. Overall study findings and caveats: TCRs exceeding 1 in 1000 frequency stayed unchanged with DPC sensitization.

Time point specified: pre-sensitization, week 0. Treatment reported: therapeutic diphenylcyclopropenone sensitization with weekly scalp DPC. Each patch-test visit's blood sample preceded patch application. TCRdb recomputed calls from the RACE reads with MiXCR, one row per CDR3 protein. This table has 250,000 or so distinct CDR3 sequences, 7.7% appearing once. This clonotype was seen more than once but under ten times. Its antigen is as yet unknown. The sequence derives from a man aged 18 to 29 with alopecia areata. Some clones in this sample may be carry-over from other donors' samples. The input for sequencing was whole blood, taken in connection with sensitization to the hapten diphenylcyclopropenone (DPC).

The CDR3 sequence: CSASGVDRSTDTQYF. Written as DNA, the CDR3 is TGCAGTGCTTCTGGCGTGGACCGGAGCACAGATACGCAGTATTTT. The chain links TRBV20-1 to TRBJ2-3; D is unclear. The germline gives CDR1 DFQATT, CDR2 SNEGSKA (reference sequence). Trimming left V 5 bases short and J 0 bases short, with 15 bases between. The CDR3 is 15 residues long.